The 29 T cell receptor beta chains below come from one sample, sequenced in a study of cytomegalovirus exposure and HLA in healthy donors. The PCR contained 60 Vbeta and 13 Jbeta primers. The data were produced by immunoSEQ multiplex PCR, yet TCRdb's version contains in-frame clones alone and is incomplete. The listing contains about 70,000 clones. The material sequenced was PBMCs. These receptors were taken from a female donor in good health and CMV-seropositive.

J is TRBJ1-1 and V is TRBV6-1; no definite D call. The CDR3 contains 13 residues. Looked up from germline, CDR1 is MNHNS and CDR2 is SASEGT. Trimming removed 10 bases at V and 1 base at J, with 13 bases between. CDR3 protein: CATMAAANTEAFF. The CDR3 DNA reads TGTGCCACAATGGCGGCTGCGAACACTGAAGCTTTCTTT.

V is TRBV30 and J is TRBJ1-1; no clear D gene. Germline lookup yields CDR1 GTSNPN and CDR2 SVGIG (reference sequence). This CDR3 region has 13 residues. V lost 3 bases, J lost 4 bases, and 12 bases lay in between. The CDR3 spells CAWSLGRGTEAFF. In DNA form, the CDR3 reads TGTGCCTGGAGCTTAGGGAGAGGCACTGAAGCTTTCTTT.

This chain links TRBV18 with TRBJ2-7; maybe TRBD1 (6 bases). Germline values: CDR1 KGHSH, CDR2 LQKENI. The CDR3 is 14 amino acids. The V gene lost 2 bases and the J gene lost 2 bases, with 10 bases spanning the gap. The CDR3: CASSPDRSAYEQYF. CDR3 DNA: TGTGCCAGCTCACCAGACAGGTCTGCCTACGAGCAGTACTTC. The whole variable domain, remainder taken from reference TRBV18 and TRBJ2-7, is NAGVMQNPRHLVRRRGQEARLRCSPMKGHSHVYWYRQLPEEGLKFMVYLQKENIIDESGMPKERFSAEFPKEGPSILRIQQVVRGDSAAYFCASSPDRSAYEQYFGPGTRLTVT.

The CDR3 bases are TGTGCCAGTAGCCGGGACAGGGGGCCGGGAGGCTATGGCTACACCTTC. This sequence encodes CASSRDRGPGGYGYTF. The chain joins TRBV19 to TRBJ1-2, with 12 bases aligning to TRBD1. The V and J ends lost 6 bases and 4 bases, in that order; junction bases with no gene match: 9. Germline loops: CDR1 LNHDA, CDR2 SQIVND (reference sequence). The CDR3 runs to 16 residues.

J is TRBJ2-4 and V is TRBV5-1; TRBD2 matches 7 bases. In germline, CDR1 is SGHRS, CDR2 YFSETQ. V shed 0 bases and J 0 bases; nucleotides not matched to a gene: 3. The CDR3 has 16 residues. CDR3 residues: CASSLVIAGAKNIQYF. DNA of the CDR3: TGCGCCAGCAGCTTGGTGATAGCGGGAGCCAAAAACATTCAGTACTTC.

The rearrangement uses TRBV11-3 and TRBJ2-5, with D tentatively TRBD1 (6 bases). There are 15 residues in the CDR3. Trimming removed 5 bases from V and 0 bases from J, with 13 bases in between. CDR1 and CDR2 from the germline V gene are SGHNT and YENEEA. CDR3 in DNA: TGTGCCAGCAGCCCCAGCAGGGGAAACCAAGAGACCCAGTACTTC. This translates into CASSPSRGNQETQYF.

This CDR3 reads CASSQMTSGQTADEQYF. The CDR3 region has the DNA TGCGCCAGCAGCCAGATGACTAGCGGCCAAACTGCCGACGAGCAGTACTTC. The V call is TRBV5-1, the J call TRBJ2-7; 9 bases line up with TRBD2. The CDR3 loop spans 17 amino acids. V lost 4 bases and J lost 5; bases outside the gene matches: 16. Germline V gene lookup returns CDR1 SGHRS and CDR2 YFSETQ.

The chain joins TRBV30 to TRBJ1-2, with 7 bases lining up with TRBD1. With 6 bases clipped from V and 3 bases from J, the junction kept 4 bases outside the gene matches. Germline V gives CDR1 GTSNPN, CDR2 SVGIG (reference sequence). CDR3 size: 12 residues. DNA for the CDR3: TGTGCCTGCGCCAGGGGGGACTATGGCTACACCTTC. It translates to CACARGDYGYTF. Full variable domain (missing parts from reference TRBV30 and TRBJ1-2): SQTIHQWPATLVQPVGSPLSLECTVEGTSNPNLYWYRQAAGRGLQLLFYSVGIGQISSEVPQNLSASRPQDRQFILSSKKLLLSDSGFYLCACARGDYGYTFGSGTRLTVV.

With respect to this clone: This same CDR3 is encoded by further DNA sequences in the sample. The V gene is TRBV4-3, the J gene TRBJ1-5; 9 bases align to TRBD1. The CDR3 contains 14 residues. With V trimmed by 3 bases and J by 4 bases, 1 base remained unmatched. Germline lookup yields CDR1 LGHNA and CDR2 YSLEER. CDR3 region: CASSQDRGNQPQHF. DNA for the CDR3: TGCGCCAGCAGCCAGGACAGGGGTAATCAGCCCCAGCATTTT.

J is TRBJ2-7 and V is TRBV1; the D call in the table, TRBD2, was not verified against the DNA. TRBV1 is annotated as a pseudogene. The CDR3 runs to 15 residues. The CDR3 region has the DNA TGCACCAGCAGCCAAGCTCTTCGGGGAACCTACGAGCAGTACTTC. Its translation: CTSSQALRGTYEQYF.

The genes are TRBV7-6 and TRBJ2-5; 10 bases agree with TRBD2. Trimming cost V 1 base and J 4 bases; bases outside gene matches: 9. The CDR3 is 17 residues long. Germline V gene data show CDR1 as SGHVS and CDR2 as FNYEAQ. In DNA, the CDR3 is TGTGCCAGCAGCTTAGTCGCTAGCGGGAGTGTGGGAGAGACCCAGTACTTC. The encoded protein is CASSLVASGSVGETQYF.

The V gene is TRBV30, the J gene TRBJ1-1; D unresolved. V lost 0 bases to trimming and J lost 1 base, with 6 bases between them. The CDR3 covers 13 residues. Germline loops: CDR1 GTSNPN, CDR2 SVGIG (reference sequence). CDR3: CAWSVGANTEAFF. The CDR3 DNA reads as TGTGCCTGGAGTGTAGGAGCGAACACTGAAGCTTTCTTT.

The rearrangement joins TRBV4-3 to TRBJ2-3; weak D call: TRBD2 (5 bases). The CDR3 length is 16 residues. Deletions cut 2 bases from V and 0 bases from J, with 12 bases between. CDR1 LGHNA and CDR2 YSLEER come from the germline V gene. The CDR3 DNA reads as TGCGCCAGCAGCCAAAAAGCGGCCTCTAGCACAGATACGCAGTATTTT. Its translation: CASSQKAASSTDTQYF.

This sequence joins TRBV29-1 and TRBJ2-4; 10 bases line up with TRBD2. Looked up from germline, CDR1 is SQVTM and CDR2 is ANQGSEA. Trimming took 5 bases from V and 7 from J; bases not matched to a gene: 8. The CDR3 length is 14 residues. This CDR3 reads CSVLAGAPLNIQYF. In DNA, the CDR3 is TGCAGCGTTCTAGCGGGGGCCCCTCTGAACATTCAGTACTTC.

This chain joins TRBV7-2 and TRBJ2-1; 15 nucleotides line up with TRBD2. Germline CDR1 SGHTA, CDR2 FQGNSA. With 5 bases clipped from V and 6 bases from J, the junction kept 14 bases outside the gene matches. This CDR3 comprises 19 residues. In nucleotides, the CDR3 is TGTGCCAGCAGCCCCTTCCCCGGGACTAGCGGGAGGAAGGTCAATGAGCAGTTCTTC. Its translation is CASSPFPGTSGRKVNEQFF.

V gene TRBV11-2 combines with J gene TRBJ2-1; 13 positions agree with TRBD2. The CDR3 runs to 18 residues. Germline CDR1 SGHAT, CDR2 FQNNGV. The V and J ends lost 5 bases and 7 bases, in that order; junction bases with no gene match: 14. CDR3 amino acids: CASSLGLAGVGNRNEQFF. The CDR3 region has the DNA TGTGCCAGCAGCCTCGGACTAGCGGGGGTTGGCAATAGGAATGAGCAGTTCTTC.

V and J are TRBV27 and TRBJ2-3, with a tentative D call TRBD2 (5 bases). Germline V gene lookup returns CDR1 MNHEY and CDR2 SMNVEV (reference sequence). V was trimmed by 5 bases and J by 2 bases, leaving 14 bases between them. The CDR3 loop spans 15 amino acids. The CDR3 here is CASSKDGDNTDTQYF. The CDR3 DNA reads TGTGCCAGCAGTAAGGACGGGGATAACACAGATACGCAGTATTTT.

V and J are TRBV7-3 and TRBJ1-4; possible D gene TRBD1, 6 bases. CDR3 length equals 16 residues. V was shortened by 5 bases and J by 1 base, with 14 bases between the two germline ends. Germline CDR1 reads SGHTA; CDR2 reads FQGTGA. The CDR3 DNA reads as TGTGCCAGCAGCCCGCAAGCCAGGGGAACTAATGAAAAACTGTTTTTT. This codes for CASSPQARGTNEKLFF.

The rearrangement links TRBV27 to TRBJ2-7, with TRBD2 identical over 11 bases. CDR3 length equals 17 residues. Trimming took 1 base from V and 3 from J; bases not matched to a gene: 8. Per germline, CDR1 MNHEY and CDR2 SMNVEV (reference sequence). The CDR3 loop reads CASSLLSSGRTHYEQYF. The CDR3 region has the DNA TGTGCCAGCAGTTTATTGTCTAGCGGGAGGACTCACTACGAGCAGTACTTC.

The rearrangement joins TRBV30 to TRBJ1-6; D not certain. Trimming stripped 3 bases from V and 6 bases from J, with 6 bases between. The CDR3 length is 12 residues. Germline V gene lookup returns CDR1 GTSNPN and CDR2 SVGIG (reference sequence). Here the CDR3 DNA reads TGTGCCTGGAGAGAGTTTAATTCACCCCTCCACTTT. Its protein is CAWREFNSPLHF.

V is TRBV7-9 and J is TRBJ1-5; 7 bases fit TRBD1. The junction had 5 bases not matched to a gene; V was cut back by 5 bases and J by 13 bases. Per the germline V gene, CDR1 is SEHNR and CDR2 is FQNEAQ (reference sequence). This CDR3 contains 11 residues. The CDR3 here is CASSQTGPQHF. The CDR3 coding sequence is TGTGCCAGCAGCCAGACAGGGCCTCAGCATTTT.

The chain carries TRBV2 and TRBJ1-1; weak D call: TRBD1 (5 bases). The CDR3 runs to 13 residues. The V gene's germline CDR1 is SNHLY and CDR2 FYNNEI. Trimming cost V 8 bases and J 0 bases, with 10 bases left between them. DNA for the CDR3: TGTGCCAGCCGGTGGGGCTTGAACACTGAAGCTTTCTTT. It is translated as CASRWGLNTEAFF.

The rearrangement uses TRBV30 and TRBJ1-1; perhaps TRBD1 as D (5 bases). Trimming removed 5 bases from V and 6 bases from J, with 16 bases in between. The CDR3 has 13 residues. The germline CDR1 and CDR2 sequences are GTSNPN and SVGIG (reference sequence). CDR3 region: CAWAPGDPAEAFF. CDR3 coding DNA: TGTGCCTGGGCCCCGGGGGACCCGGCTGAAGCTTTCTTT.

V usage is TRBV30 and J usage is TRBJ1-2; 7 bases match TRBD1. The germline CDR1 and CDR2 sequences are GTSNPN and SVGIG (reference sequence). Trimming at V came to 4 bases and at J to 4 bases, leaving 6 bases not matched to a gene. The CDR3 extends over 13 amino acids. The CDR3, as DNA: TGTGCCTGGACCGTAGGGACAGCCTATGGCTACACCTTC. This sequence encodes CAWTVGTAYGYTF. Complete variable domain (other parts from reference TRBV30 and TRBJ1-2): SQTIHQWPATLVQPVGSPLSLECTVEGTSNPNLYWYRQAAGRGLQLLFYSVGIGQISSEVPQNLSASRPQDRQFILSSKKLLLSDSGFYLCAWTVGTAYGYTFGSGTRLTVV.

The V call is TRBV5-1, the J call TRBJ2-2; perhaps TRBD1 as D (7 bases). This CDR3 is built from 17 residues. V shed 0 bases and J shed 9 bases, with 21 bases lying between them. Germline-derived CDR1 and CDR2 are SGHRS and YFSETQ. CDR3 protein: CASSLDLPGGLRRELFF. CDR3 sequence (DNA): TGCGCCAGCAGCTTGGATTTGCCAGGGGGGTTACGTCGGGAGCTGTTTTTT.

The rearrangement joins TRBV29-1 to TRBJ2-1, with TRBD2 matching over 13 bases. This CDR3 is 14 amino acids long. With V trimmed by 7 bases and J by 8 bases, 8 bases remained unmatched. In germline, CDR1 is SQVTM, CDR2 ANQGSEA. The CDR3 loop is CSAGGTSGTHEQFF. The DNA for the CDR3 is TGCAGCGCCGGGGGGACTAGCGGGACCCATGAGCAGTTCTTC.

The chain couples TRBV7-2 to TRBJ2-1; 11 bases fit TRBD2. This CDR3 is 16 amino acids long. CDR1 is SGHTA and CDR2 is FQGNSA in the germline V gene. V dropped 5 bases and J dropped 5; count of bases not matched to a gene: 8. The CDR3 protein is CASSPYGTSGDNEQFF. For the CDR3, the DNA is TGTGCCAGCAGCCCATACGGGACTAGCGGCGACAATGAGCAGTTCTTC.

The CDR3 sequence is CASSAVLGLADTDTQYF. As DNA, the CDR3 is TGTGCCAGCAGCGCCGTACTTGGACTAGCGGACACAGATACGCAGTATTTT. The rearrangement uses TRBV9 and TRBJ2-3, with 10 bases fitting TRBD2. The CDR3 contains 17 residues. Germline loops: CDR1 SGDLS, CDR2 YYNGEE. The J segment lost 2 bases and the V segment lost 3 bases, leaving 9 bases of the junction unmatched.

This sequence joins TRBV5-1 and TRBJ1-6; TRBD1 matches 8 bases. The CDR3 is 15 amino acids. Germline V gene data show CDR1 as SGHRS and CDR2 as YFSETQ. The ends lost 0 bases at V and 5 bases at J; junction bases unmatched: 1. Here the CDR3 DNA reads TGCGCCAGCAGCTTGGCGGGACAGGATAATTCACCCCTCCACTTT. This gives the protein CASSLAGQDNSPLHF.